This TCR beta chain was observed in a study of cytomegalovirus exposure and HLA in healthy donors. The overall study: The same platform as the approximately 730 first-cohort repertoires was used for the 90 to 150 validation repertoires, a later analysis reported. Study-wide points: Listed as cytomegalovirus-associated were 150 or so TCR beta chains. The majority of TCR sequences were rare, yet some public TCRs appeared in many donors.

Assay: immunoSEQ multiplex PCR; the TCRdb copy retains only in-frame clones and omits some. The sample carries about 100,000 clones, about 95% recorded once. The study drew the donors from its 120-subject validation cohort, separate from the approximately 700-subject first cohort. Concerning this clone: What it binds is unknown.

This receptor was identified in a woman between 18 and 29 years old in good health and CMV-seronegative. Source material: PBMCs.

CDR3 amino acids: CASSLVSPLNEQFF. CDR3 sequence (DNA): TGTGCCAGCAGCTTAGTGTCTCCCCTCAATGAGCAGTTCTTC. The chain uses TRBV11-2 and TRBJ2-1; D is uncertain. Looked up from germline, CDR1 is SGHAT and CDR2 is FQNNGV. The CDR3 has 14 residues. V shed 1 base and J shed 6 bases, with 10 bases lying between them.